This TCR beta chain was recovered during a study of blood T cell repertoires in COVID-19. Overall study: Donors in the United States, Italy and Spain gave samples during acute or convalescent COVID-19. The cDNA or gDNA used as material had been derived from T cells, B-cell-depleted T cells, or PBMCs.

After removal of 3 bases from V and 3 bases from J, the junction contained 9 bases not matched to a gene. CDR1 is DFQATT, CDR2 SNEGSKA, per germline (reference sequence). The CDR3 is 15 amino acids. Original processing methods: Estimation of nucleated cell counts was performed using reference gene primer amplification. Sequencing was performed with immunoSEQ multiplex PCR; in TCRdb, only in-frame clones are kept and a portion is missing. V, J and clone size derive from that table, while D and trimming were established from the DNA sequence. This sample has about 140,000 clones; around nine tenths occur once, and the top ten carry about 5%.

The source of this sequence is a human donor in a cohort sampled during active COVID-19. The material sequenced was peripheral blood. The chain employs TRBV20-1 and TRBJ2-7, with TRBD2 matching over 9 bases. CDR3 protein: CSASPTSGLIYEQYF. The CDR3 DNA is TGCAGTGCTAGTCCCACTAGCGGGTTGATCTACGAGCAGTACTTC.